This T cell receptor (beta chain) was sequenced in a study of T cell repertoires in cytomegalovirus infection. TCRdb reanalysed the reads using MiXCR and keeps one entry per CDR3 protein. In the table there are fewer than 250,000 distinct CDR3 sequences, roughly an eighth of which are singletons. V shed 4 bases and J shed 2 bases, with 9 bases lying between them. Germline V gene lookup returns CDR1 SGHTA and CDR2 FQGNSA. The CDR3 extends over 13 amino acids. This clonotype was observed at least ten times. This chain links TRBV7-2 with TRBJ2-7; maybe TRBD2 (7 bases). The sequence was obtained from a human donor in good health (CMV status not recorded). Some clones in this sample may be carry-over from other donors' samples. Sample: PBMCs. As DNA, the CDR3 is TGTGCCAGCAGCTCCGGGGGGCCCTACGAGCAGTACTTC. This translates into CASSSGGPYEQYF.